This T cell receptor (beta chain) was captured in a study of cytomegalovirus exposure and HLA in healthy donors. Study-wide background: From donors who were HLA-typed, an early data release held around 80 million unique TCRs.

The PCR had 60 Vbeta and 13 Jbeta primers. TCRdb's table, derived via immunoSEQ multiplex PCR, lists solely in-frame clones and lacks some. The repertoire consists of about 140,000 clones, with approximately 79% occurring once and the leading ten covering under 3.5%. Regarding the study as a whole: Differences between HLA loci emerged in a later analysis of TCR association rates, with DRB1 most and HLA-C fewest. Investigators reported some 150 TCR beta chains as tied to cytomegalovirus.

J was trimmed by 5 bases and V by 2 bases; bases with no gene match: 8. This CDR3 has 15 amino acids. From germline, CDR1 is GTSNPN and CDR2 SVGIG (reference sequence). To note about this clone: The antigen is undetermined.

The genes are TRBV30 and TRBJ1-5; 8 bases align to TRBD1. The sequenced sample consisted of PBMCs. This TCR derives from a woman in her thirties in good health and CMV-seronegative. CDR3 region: CAWSIEAGGYQPQHF. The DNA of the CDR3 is TGTGCCTGGAGTATCGAGGCAGGGGGCTATCAGCCCCAGCATTTT.